Following are 22 T cell receptor beta chains from one sample sequenced in a study of blood T cell repertoires in COVID-19. Repertoires were generated with immunoSEQ multiplex PCR, while TCRdb's copy carries only in-frame clones and drops some. The sample consists of roughly 340,000 clones, around 91% of them appearing once. Source material: PBMCs or T cells enriched from blood (not recorded which). The receptors here all came from a man aged 18 to 29 who had recovered from COVID-19.

The chain joins TRBV5-6 to TRBJ2-7, with 7 bases lining up with TRBD1. This CDR3 is built from 12 residues. The J segment lost 5 bases and the V segment lost 5 bases, leaving 4 bases of the junction unmatched. Germline lookup yields CDR1 SGHDT and CDR2 YYEEEE. For the CDR3, the DNA is TGTGCCAGCAGTTTACAGGGGAACGAGCAGTACTTC. It yields the protein CASSLQGNEQYF.

Points on this clone: The sample carries other DNA sequences with the same CDR3. J is TRBJ2-7 and V is TRBV28; D possibly corresponds to TRBD2 (6 bases). Germline V CDR1 and CDR2: MDHEN, SYDVKM. This CDR3 is 14 amino acids long. Trimming stripped 6 bases from V and 0 bases from J, with 12 bases between. The CDR3 protein is CASSLGGSSYEQYF. CDR3 sequence (DNA): TGTGCCAGCAGCTTAGGAGGGAGCTCCTACGAGCAGTACTTC.

Regarding this clone: Other DNA sequences of this sample code for an identical CDR3. The chain links TRBV7-3 to TRBJ2-1, with a tentative D call TRBD2 (6 bases). CDR1 is SGHTA, CDR2 FQGTGA, per germline. The CDR3 totals 12 residues. V was clipped by 5 bases and J by 9 bases, with 11 bases between them. As DNA, the CDR3 is TGTGCCAGCAGCCTTCGAGCGGGTGAGCAGTTCTTC. Amino acids: CASSLRAGEQFF.

With respect to this clone: The CDR3 does not end in the conserved phenylalanine or tryptophan, so this is likely a read error. The limits of the CDR3 on the DNA are not certain, so only TCRdb's listed CDR3 is given. The gene calls are TRBV9 and TRBJ2-3; the D segment call TRBD2 is taken from the table without a DNA check. Counting both end residues, the CDR3 totals 8 amino acids. The germline gives CDR1 SGDLS, CDR2 YYNGEE. This CDR3 reads CASSAPLR.

The chain combines TRBV4-1 with TRBJ2-7; the D gene is possibly TRBD2 (5 bases). The V and J ends lost 4 bases and 0 bases respectively, with 7 bases between them. Germline V CDR1 and CDR2: MGHRA, YSYEKL. The CDR3 is 13 residues long. CDR3 DNA: TGCGCCAGCAGCCTCCGGGACTCCTACGAGCAGTACTTC. It yields the protein CASSLRDSYEQYF.

V usage is TRBV28 and J usage is TRBJ2-7, with D tentatively TRBD2 (6 bases). Trimming cost V 5 bases and J 0 bases, with 17 bases left between them. The CDR3 loop spans 16 amino acids. Looked up from germline, CDR1 is MDHEN and CDR2 is SYDVKM. DNA of the CDR3: TGTGCCAGCAGTGTGGAGGGGCAGGGCAACTCCTACGAGCAGTACTTC. This codes for CASSVEGQGNSYEQYF.

The chain is built from TRBV10-3 and TRBJ1-5, with TRBD1 as a possible D gene (5 bases). Germline CDR1 is ENHRY and CDR2 is SYGVKD. V was shortened by 0 bases and J by 1 base, with 10 bases between the two germline ends. This CDR3 spans 16 amino acids. CDR3: CAISESKRQSNQPQHF. CDR3 nucleotides: TGTGCCATCAGTGAGTCGAAGAGACAGAGCAATCAGCCCCAGCATTTT.

V usage is TRBV3-1 (or the pseudogene TRBV3-2) and J usage is TRBJ2-1; 8 bases align to TRBD2. Looked up from germline, CDR1 is LGHDT and CDR2 is YNNKEL (reference sequence). V lost 10 bases to trimming and J lost 8 bases; unmatched junction nucleotides: 7. The CDR3 is made up of 12 amino acids. The DNA for the CDR3 is TGTGCCACGGAATCGGGGGGGGATGAGCAGTTCTTC. It translates to CATESGGDEQFF.

This clone has more than one count but fewer than ten. The chain joins TRBV19 to TRBJ2-2; a possible D gene is TRBD2 (7 bases). With 10 bases removed from V and 7 bases from J, the gap between germline ends came to 19 bases. From germline, CDR1 is LNHDA and CDR2 SQIVND (reference sequence). The CDR3 has 14 amino acids. The CDR3 here is CATSSGGVGGELFF. The CDR3 coding sequence is TGTGCCACTTCTTCGGGGGGCGTGGGCGGGGAGCTGTTTTTT.

The chain uses TRBV2 and TRBJ2-1, with 7 bases that match TRBD2. The CDR3 runs 15 residues. Germline V CDR1 and CDR2: SNHLY, FYNNEI. Trimming removed 5 bases from V and 5 bases from J; junction bases left unmatched: 9. The CDR3 sequence is CASSIRASGHNEQFF. The CDR3 DNA reads TGTGCCAGCAGTATTAGGGCTAGCGGACACAATGAGCAGTTCTTC.

This clone was recorded a few times. The chain recombines TRBV7-9 with TRBJ1-5, with D unclear. Germline V gene lookup returns CDR1 SEHNR and CDR2 FQNEAQ (reference sequence). The CDR3 is 14 amino acids. V was pared by 11 bases and J by 0 bases, with 14 bases between. The DNA for the CDR3 is TGTGCCGTTGGTGGTGTCTATAGCAATCAGCCCCAGCATTTT. As protein: CAVGGVYSNQPQHF.

This rearrangement joins TRBV19 to TRBJ2-3; a weak D match, TRBD2 (6 bases). Per germline, CDR1 LNHDA and CDR2 SQIVND (reference sequence). This CDR3 is built from 13 residues. The V and J ends lost 11 bases and 7 bases respectively, with 19 bases between them. CDR3 sequence: CASGLGTLNTQYF. The CDR3, as DNA: TGTGCCTCGGGACTCGGTACTTTAAATACGCAGTATTTT.

The genes are TRBV5-6 and TRBJ1-5, with D possibly TRBD1 on 6 matching bases. CDR1 is SGHDT and CDR2 is YYEEEE in the germline V gene. Trimming stripped 1 base from V and 4 bases from J, with 12 bases between. This CDR3 contains 15 residues. CDR3 sequence (DNA): TGTGCCAGCAGCTTGACCAGGGGTCCAAATCAGCCCCAGCATTTT. Translation: CASSLTRGPNQPQHF. Full variable domain (rest looked up from reference TRBV5-6 and TRBJ1-5): DAGVTQSPTHLIKTRGQQVTLRCSPKSGHDTVSWYQQALGQGPQFIFQYYEEEERQRGNFPDRFSGHQFPNYSSELNVNALLLGDSALYLCASSLTRGPNQPQHFGDGTRLSIL.

Regarding this clone: The sample carries other DNA sequences with the same CDR3. The rearrangement joins TRBV6-5 to TRBJ1-5; TRBD1 aligns across 7 bases. Per germline, CDR1 MNHEY and CDR2 SVGAGI. After removal of 2 bases from V and 2 bases from J, the junction contained 0 bases not matched to a gene. CDR3 length equals 14 residues. DNA for the CDR3: TGTGCCAGCAGTTACGGGACAGGCAATCAGCCCCAGCATTTT. As protein: CASSYGTGNQPQHF.

This clone has a single count. The CDR3 loop is CASSLPGDRLNTGELFF. For the CDR3, the DNA is TGTGCCAGCAGCTTACCAGGGGACCGACTGAACACCGGGGAGCTGTTTTTT. This sequence joins TRBV7-9 and TRBJ2-2; the D gene is possibly TRBD1 (6 bases). The germline CDR1 and CDR2 sequences are SEHNR and FQNEAQ (reference sequence). The V end was cut by 2 bases, the J end by 1 base, with 14 bases between. This CDR3 has 17 amino acids. Combining the CDR3 with reference TRBV7-9 and TRBJ2-2 gives the whole variable domain DTGVSQNPRHKITKRGQNVTFRCDPISEHNRLYWYRQTLGQGPEFLTYFQNEAQLEKSRLLSDRFSAERPKGSFSTLEIQRTEQGDSAMYLCASSLPGDRLNTGELFFGEGSRLTVL.

This chain uses TRBV20-1 with TRBJ1-3, with D perhaps matching TRBD1 (6 bases). The CDR3 sequence is 16 residues long. Trimming took off 3 bases at V and 1 base at J, with 16 bases between the two ends. The germline CDR1 and CDR2 sequences are DFQATT and SNEGSKA (reference sequence). CDR3 nucleotides: TGCAGTGCTAGTTATCGCAGGGGCGGATCTGGAAACACCATATATTTT. Translating it yields CSASYRRGGSGNTIYF.

Concerning this clone: A junction end diverges from the germline sequence, so it may reflect a read error. The rearrangement joins TRBV10-3 to TRBJ2-7, with 7 bases that match TRBD2. This CDR3 has 14 amino acids. Germline V gene sequence: CDR1 ENHRY, CDR2 SYGVKD. The CDR3 sequence is CAITESGLAYEQYF. The CDR3 nucleotides are TGTGCCATCACTGAGAGTGGACTAGCCTACGAGCAGTACTTC.

The rearrangement links TRBV4-1 to TRBJ1-4; 7 positions agree with TRBD1. The CDR3 totals 15 residues. Germline V CDR1 and CDR2: MGHRA, YSYEKL. V gave up 0 bases and J gave up 8 bases; unmatched junction bases: 6. The CDR3 DNA reads TGCGCCAGCAGCCAAGATTGGGGCAGGGGGGAAAAACTGTTTTTT. Translated: CASSQDWGRGEKLFF.

The rearrangement links TRBV6-5 to TRBJ2-7, with 8 positions matching TRBD1. The CDR3 is made up of 15 amino acids. Germline assignment: CDR1 MNHEY and CDR2 SVGAGI. Trimming at V came to 7 bases and at J to 2 bases, leaving 10 bases not matched to a gene. The CDR3 DNA is TGTGCCAGCACCCTTGACCGGGACAGGACCTACGAGCAGTACTTC. It codes for CASTLDRDRTYEQYF.

This rearrangement joins TRBV9 to TRBJ2-3, with 7 bases matching TRBD1. Germline V gene data show CDR1 as SGDLS and CDR2 as YYNGEE. The CDR3 totals 15 residues. Germline trimming cut 4 bases from V and 2 bases from J; bases unmatched to any gene: 7. The CDR3 nucleotides read TGTGCCAGCAGCTCACAGACAGGGCCCACAGATACGCAGTATTTT. Translating it yields CASSSQTGPTDTQYF.

This clone was counted a single time. V usage is TRBV3-1 (or the pseudogene TRBV3-2) and J usage is TRBJ2-1, with 12 nucleotides matching TRBD2. From germline, CDR1 is LGHDT and CDR2 YNNKEL (reference sequence). There are 15 residues in the CDR3. V lost 6 bases and J lost 5; bases outside the gene matches: 5. CDR3 nucleotide sequence: TGTGCCAGCAGGCCTAGCGGGGGGGCCCACAATGAGCAGTTCTTC. It is translated as CASRPSGGAHNEQFF.

Only one count was recorded for this clone. The chain uses TRBV6-5 and TRBJ1-2; TRBD1 matches at 9 bases. The CDR3 is 14 amino acids. CDR1 and CDR2 (germline): MNHEY, SVGAGI. Germline trimming cut 6 bases from V and 7 bases from J; bases unmatched to any gene: 9. CDR3 coding DNA: TGTGCCAGCAGGATACAGGGGGCGCAGGCTGGCTACACCTTC. Residues: CASRIQGAQAGYTF.